The clone carrying this T cell receptor beta chain was seen a handful of times. The CDR3 has 14 amino acids. V was pared by 8 bases and J by 2 bases, with 16 bases between. Germline V gene sequence: CDR1 ENHRY, CDR2 SYGVKD. This record comes from a study of beta chain features in type 1 diabetes. At the level of the study: Healthy donors resembled patients in age, gender and cell yields.

Since all of the isolated RNA was reverse transcribed, expressed TCRB transcripts were what got sequenced. Sequenced by immunoSEQ multiplex PCR; TCRdb stores in-frame clones only, minus some. This table holds over 500,000 clones, 15% found once. This receptor was obtained from a man aged 18 to 35 in good health. Sequenced material: naive CD4+ T cells from blood. The rearrangement links TRBV10-3 to TRBJ2-7, with D possibly being TRBD2 (6 bases). The CDR3 DNA reads TGTGCCATCCGGGACTTATCTGGGCCCTACGAGCAGTACTTC. Its translation is CAIRDLSGPYEQYF.